The sequence of this TCR beta chain was determined in a study of blood T cell repertoires in COVID-19. Sequencing was performed with immunoSEQ multiplex PCR; in TCRdb, only in-frame clones are kept and a portion is missing. The top ten clones hold about 20% of a sample with roughly 78,000 clones, around 78% of them seen once. Germline V gene sequence: CDR1 LNHDA, CDR2 SQIVND (reference sequence). This CDR3 contains 15 residues. The germline V and J ends were trimmed by 1 base and 4 bases, with 13 bases remaining between them. The clonotype comes from a woman aged 80 or older with acute or convalescent COVID-19. The rearrangement joins TRBV19 to TRBJ1-2, with a tentative D call TRBD1 (5 bases). The sample taken for sequencing was peripheral blood. The CDR3, as DNA: TGTGCCAGTAGTATAGGAGGAAGGGGCTCCTATGGCTACACCTTC. Amino acid sequence: CASSIGGRGSYGYTF.